These T cell receptor beta chains were read from a single sample in a study of T-cell memory formation after mild COVID-19. Via MiXCR, TCRdb re-called the 5' RACE reads, giving one row per CDR3 protein. Among 250,000 or so distinct CDR3 sequences listed, over 8.5% were seen once. The material sequenced was PBMCs or a T cell subset sorted from them (not recorded which). The receptors come from a man aged 18 to 29 who had mild COVID-19 (a few samples of this study predate the infection). Cell type and time point are not known. CDR3s leave out the opening cysteine and the closing phenylalanine or tryptophan. Fields, in order: J gene, V gene, CDR3 protein.

j_gene: TRBJ1-2
v_gene: TRBV10-2
CDR3aa: ASTGSSRGYT

j_gene: TRBJ2-7
v_gene: TRBV10-3
CDR3aa: AIGTETSYEQY

j_gene: TRBJ2-3
v_gene: TRBV7-3
CDR3aa: ASSPDGTVGTDTQY

j_gene: TRBJ2-3
v_gene: TRBV6-5
CDR3aa: ASSYPGGKTQY

j_gene: TRBJ2-3
v_gene: TRBV7-2
CDR3aa: ASSRGPADTQY

j_gene: TRBJ2-3
v_gene: TRBV29-1
CDR3aa: SHTSGGAKDTQY

j_gene: TRBJ2-3
v_gene: TRBV9
CDR3aa: ASSVQGAGADTQY

j_gene: TRBJ2-1
v_gene: TRBV6-5
CDR3aa: ASSSGRGSYNEQF

j_gene: TRBJ2-5
v_gene: TRBV20-1
CDR3aa: SGTSGAWTQY

j_gene: TRBJ2-5
v_gene: TRBV12-3/TRBV12-4
CDR3aa: ASGTGATGETQY

j_gene: TRBJ2-7
v_gene: TRBV27
CDR3aa: ASSHGPSYQQY

j_gene: TRBJ2-3
v_gene: TRBV20-1
CDR3aa: SSFRGGGLGDTQY

j_gene: TRBJ1-5
v_gene: TRBV5-1
CDR3aa: ASSSGQPNQPQH

j_gene: TRBJ1-1
v_gene: TRBV7-8
CDR3aa: ASSPNARAPEAF

j_gene: TRBJ2-5
v_gene: TRBV5-1
CDR3aa: ASNSRTGTLQETQY

j_gene: TRBJ1-3
v_gene: TRBV7-9
CDR3aa: ASSLFGGDTIY

j_gene: TRBJ1-2
v_gene: TRBV3-1
CDR3aa: ASSQDLTGNYGYT

j_gene: TRBJ2-5
v_gene: TRBV20-1
CDR3aa: SAPGTSGQETQY

j_gene: TRBJ1-1
v_gene: TRBV29-1
CDR3aa: SVEGWMNTEAF

j_gene: TRBJ2-5
v_gene: TRBV12-3/TRBV12-4
CDR3aa: ASSPLIGFAETQY

j_gene: TRBJ2-1
v_gene: TRBV2
CDR3aa: ASSVGDRVNNEQF

j_gene: TRBJ1-1
v_gene: TRBV4-2
CDR3aa: ASSYPGTGIPRTEAF

j_gene: TRBJ2-3
v_gene: TRBV7-2
CDR3aa: ASSFGYYTDTQY

j_gene: TRBJ1-5
v_gene: TRBV7-9
CDR3aa: ASSPGPGQPQH

j_gene: TRBJ1-2
v_gene: TRBV7-3
CDR3aa: ATLNRRAGGYT

j_gene: TRBJ1-3
v_gene: TRBV4-3
CDR3aa: ASSQDEGVGNTIY

j_gene: TRBJ2-5
v_gene: TRBV19
CDR3aa: ASSISGGRSQY